Detailed here is one TCR beta chain. This record belongs to a study of blood T cell repertoires in COVID-19. As for the study in general: There were acute and convalescent COVID-19 samples, and they came from the United States, Italy and Spain. From T cells, B-cell-depleted T cells, or PBMCs came the material, which was cDNA or gDNA.

Profiled with immunoSEQ multiplex PCR; TCRdb holds only in-frame clones, not every one. The sample holds about 80,000 clones, 70% to 80% seen once. The germline CDR1 and CDR2 sequences are MDHEN and SYDVKM. The V gene lost 6 bases and the J gene lost 4 bases, with 15 bases spanning the gap. The CDR3 covers 15 residues. J is TRBJ2-2 and V is TRBV28, with D perhaps TRBD1 (5 bases). The source material was peripheral blood. The TCR was taken from a man between 65 and 79 years old with active or convalescent COVID-19. The CDR3 DNA is TGTGCCAGCAGCCTGGGCGCGGACATCACCGGGGAGCTGTTTTTT. The encoded protein is CASSLGADITGELFF.